This T cell receptor beta chain comes out of a study of T cells in Graves' hyperthyroidism and ophthalmopathy. Study results and limitations: Separation of ophthalmopathy from stable hyperthyroidism was achieved by a 13 V-J model.

RNA transcripts gave rise to amplified TCR beta CDR3 regions. Using the HTBI primer set, a first-round RT-PCR was run on the TCR CDR3. TCRdb fed the multiplex PCR reads into MiXCR, producing one record per CDR3 protein. The sample comprises around 300,000 distinct CDR3 sequences, 25% of which are singletons, and 20% to 30% rests with the top ten. Clinicians diagnosed patients from clinical symptoms, serum thyroxine and TRAb, thyroid ultrasound and orbital computed tomography. Losses at the gene ends were 5 bases for V and 1 base for J; bases not matched to a gene: 8. This CDR3 is 16 amino acids long. Germline V lookup: CDR1 SGHDN, CDR2 FVKESK. Many counts were recorded for this clonotype. Its antigen is unknown.

The sequence was obtained from a man aged 40-49 years with Graves' hyperthyroidism that later progressed to Graves' ophthalmopathy. The chain employs TRBV14 and TRBJ1-1; TRBD1 agrees at 9 bases. Sequenced sample: blood. The DNA of the CDR3 is TGTGCCAGCAGCGCATTACAGGGGGCCGGGAACACTGAAGCTTTCTTT. Amino acid sequence: CASSALQGAGNTEAFF.